Presented here are 21 T cell receptor beta chains from one specimen sequenced in a study of T cell responses to AZD1222 COVID-19 vaccine. Clones were read by immunoSEQ multiplex PCR, and TCRdb kept only the in-frame ones, dropping some. This sample has fewer than 120,000 clones; 80% to 95% occur once, and the top ten carry more than 2%. Sample: peripheral blood, taken 28 days after the second AZD1222 dose. The source of these receptors is an adult who received the AZD1222 COVID-19 vaccine.

The chain combines TRBV11-2 with TRBJ2-7; D call uncertain. Trimming pared 4 bases from V and 0 bases from J, leaving 22 bases between. CDR3 size: 18 residues. Germline V gene data show CDR1 as SGHAT and CDR2 as FQNNGV. The CDR3 spells CASSSGRADVSLSYEQYF. The CDR3 DNA is TGTGCCAGCAGCTCCGGTAGGGCAGACGTAAGTCTCTCCTACGAGCAGTACTTC.

J is TRBJ1-1 and V is TRBV18, with 8 bases matching TRBD1. J gave up 11 bases and V 6 bases, and 17 bases lay outside the gene matches. The CDR3 length is 15 residues. The germline V gene encodes CDR1 KGHSH and CDR2 LQKENI. The CDR3 nucleotides read TGTGCCAGCTCCTTATTCGCCGGGACAGGCGCCGACGCTTTCTTT. Amino acid sequence: CASSLFAGTGADAFF.

The chain uses TRBV9 and TRBJ1-1; D ambiguous. The CDR3 runs to 13 residues. With 4 bases removed from V and 0 bases from J, the gap between germline ends came to 7 bases. Germline assignment: CDR1 SGDLS and CDR2 YYNGEE. For the CDR3, the DNA is TGTGCCAGCAGCCCAGATTTGAACACTGAAGCTTTCTTT. This translates into CASSPDLNTEAFF. Full variable domain (outside the CDR3, taken from reference TRBV9 and TRBJ1-1): DSGVTQTPKHLITATGQRVTLRCSPRSGDLSVYWYQQSLDQGLQFLIQYYNGEERAKGNILERFSAQQFPDLHSELNLSSLELGDSALYFCASSPDLNTEAFFGQGTRLTVV.

The CDR3 bases are TGTGCCAGCAACAGGGATACTGAAGCTTTCTTT. Translating gives CASNRDTEAFF. The chain links TRBV6-5 to TRBJ1-1, with a tentative D call TRBD1 (6 bases). V was clipped by 7 bases and J by 5 bases, with 8 bases between them. There are 11 residues in the CDR3. Germline V lookup: CDR1 MNHEY, CDR2 SVGAGI.

The J gene is TRBJ2-5, the V gene TRBV5-1; 9 bases map to TRBD1. J was trimmed by 3 bases and V by 2 bases; bases with no gene match: 5. The CDR3 length is 15 residues. From germline, CDR1 is SGHRS and CDR2 YFSETQ. CDR3: CASSFSTGGEETQYF. CDR3 nucleotides: TGCGCCAGCAGCTTCTCGACAGGGGGTGAAGAGACCCAGTACTTC.

The rearrangement joins TRBV5-4 to TRBJ1-1; no clear D gene. The CDR3 consists of 14 residues. V lost 0 bases and J lost 10, with 16 bases in between. From germline, CDR1 is SGHNT and CDR2 YYREEE (reference sequence). The CDR3 loop reads CASSLARSPPLAFF. The CDR3 DNA is TGTGCCAGCAGCTTGGCCAGATCACCACCTCTAGCTTTCTTT. Supplemented by reference TRBV5-4 and TRBJ1-1, the full variable domain reads ETGVTQSPTHLIKTRGQQVTLRCSSQSGHNTVSWYQQALGQGPQFIFQYYREEENGRGNFPPRFSGLQFPNYSSELNVNALELDDSALYLCASSLARSPPLAFFGQGTRLTVV.

The chain employs TRBV18 and TRBJ2-2; either TRBD1 or TRBD2 may fit D (6 bases each). In germline, CDR1 is KGHSH, CDR2 LQKENI. The CDR3 is 15 amino acids. V shed 0 bases and J shed 6 bases, with 11 bases lying between them. The CDR3 region is CASSPPGGPPGELFF. The CDR3 DNA reads as TGTGCCAGCTCACCACCCGGGGGCCCGCCCGGGGAGCTGTTTTTT.

The genes are TRBV4-3 and TRBJ1-2; TRBD1 matches 10 bases. The CDR3 covers 16 residues. Trimming at V came to 0 bases and at J to 4 bases, leaving 5 bases not matched to a gene. Per germline, CDR1 LGHNA and CDR2 YSLEER. The CDR3, as DNA: TGCGCCAGCAGCCAAGACCCGACAGGGGGCGGCTATGGCTACACCTTC. Protein product: CASSQDPTGGGYGYTF.

The chain employs TRBV3-1 (or the pseudogene TRBV3-2) and TRBJ2-3; unclear D gene. The V gene's germline CDR1 is LGHDT and CDR2 YNNKEL (reference sequence). The CDR3 extends over 13 amino acids. Trimming took 3 bases from V and 6 from J, leaving 10 bases between them. The CDR3 loop is CASSQSFRDTQYF. The DNA of the CDR3 is TGTGCCAGCAGCCAGTCGTTTAGGGATACGCAGTATTTT.

The genes are TRBV27 and TRBJ2-5; 10 bases match TRBD1. V lost 6 bases to trimming and J lost 5 bases; unmatched junction nucleotides: 12. CDR1 and CDR2 from the germline V gene are MNHEY and SMNVEV (reference sequence). The CDR3 runs to 16 residues. In DNA form, the CDR3 reads TGTGCCAGCAGCCGTATACCGGGACAGGGGACGGAGACCCAGTACTTC. Translating it yields CASSRIPGQGTETQYF.

The chain's CDR3 is CATSDGDRTRYEQYF. In nucleotides, the CDR3 is TGTGCCACCAGTGATGGGGACAGGACCCGCTACGAGCAGTACTTC. The chain combines TRBV24-1 with TRBJ2-7; 8 bases match TRBD1. With V trimmed by 3 bases and J by 3 bases, 6 bases remained unmatched. This CDR3 spans 15 amino acids. CDR1 is KGHDR, CDR2 SFDVKD, per germline.

The V call is TRBV7-2, the J call TRBJ1-2; 9 nucleotides match TRBD1. Germline values: CDR1 SGHTA, CDR2 FQGNSA. V was pared by 5 bases and J by 4 bases, with 11 bases of the junction left unmatched. The CDR3 loop spans 16 amino acids. In DNA, the CDR3 is TGTGCCAGCAGCGCAAGTCCCGGGACAGGGATCTATGGCTACACCTTC. Protein sequence: CASSASPGTGIYGYTF.

V usage is TRBV4-2 and J usage is TRBJ1-1; D not resolved. Per germline, CDR1 LGHNA and CDR2 YNFKEQ. Trimming cost V 2 bases and J 0 bases, with 22 bases left between them. There are 19 residues in the CDR3. CDR3 DNA sequence: TGTGCCAGCAGCCAAAGGGAGCGGGCCGAACTTCCTATGAACACTGAAGCTTTCTTT. Its translation: CASSQRERAELPMNTEAFF.

V gene TRBV10-3 combines with J gene TRBJ1-4; possible D gene TRBD1, 5 bases. CDR1 is ENHRY, CDR2 SYGVKD, per germline. V shed 0 bases and J shed 4 bases, with 9 bases lying between them. The CDR3 sequence is 15 residues long. DNA for the CDR3: TGTGCCATCAGTGAGTCGGGACTGAGTAATGAAAAACTGTTTTTT. It translates to CAISESGLSNEKLFF.

This chain joins TRBV3-1 (or the pseudogene TRBV3-2) and TRBJ1-1, with D unclear. In germline, CDR1 is LGHDT, CDR2 YNNKEL (reference sequence). The CDR3 loop spans 15 amino acids. Deletions cut 4 bases from V and 1 base from J, with 13 bases between. CDR3 amino acids: CASSPAWVRNTEAFF. The DNA of the CDR3 is TGTGCCAGCAGCCCCGCATGGGTACGGAACACTGAAGCTTTCTTT.

This clone was found once. CDR3 sequence: CASSSHEGATDEQFF. In DNA form, the CDR3 reads TGTGCCAGCAGTTCCCACGAGGGGGCCACCGATGAGCAGTTCTTC. The genes are TRBV28 and TRBJ2-1; 7 bases agree with TRBD1. Germline-derived CDR1 and CDR2 are MDHEN and SYDVKM. After removal of 4 bases from V and 8 bases from J, the junction contained 11 bases not matched to a gene. The length of the CDR3 is 15 residues.

This chain uses TRBV6-2 or TRBV6-3 with TRBJ1-1; no definite D call. The germline CDR1 and CDR2 sequences are MNHEY and SVGEGT. The CDR3 sequence is 15 residues long. Trimming left V 5 bases short and J 3 bases short, with 16 bases between. The CDR3 sequence is CASSQMRTGHTEAFF. The CDR3 DNA reads TGTGCCAGCAGTCAAATGCGTACTGGGCACACTGAAGCTTTCTTT.

V is TRBV25-1 and J is TRBJ2-5; 9 bases are shared with TRBD1. With V trimmed by 6 bases and J by 4 bases, 6 bases remained unmatched. From germline, CDR1 is MGHDK and CDR2 SYGVNS. The CDR3 totals 14 residues. The CDR3 coding sequence is TGTGCCAGCAGAAGACAGGGGGGAGGAGAGACCCAGTACTTC. It codes for CASRRQGGGETQYF.

This chain joins TRBV24-1 and TRBJ2-6; 12 nucleotides line up with TRBD2. The CDR3 sequence is 20 residues long. V was pared by 6 bases and J by 0 bases, with 11 bases of the junction left unmatched. CDR1 KGHDR and CDR2 SFDVKD come from the germline V gene. CDR3 nucleotides: TGTGCCACCAGTCTTCCGGGACTAGCGGGTGCTTACTCTGGGGCCAACGTCCTGACTTTC. Translating it yields CATSLPGLAGAYSGANVLTF.

The gene calls are TRBV6-2 or TRBV6-3 and TRBJ1-3, with no clear D. The germline CDR1 and CDR2 sequences are MNHEY and SVGEGT. CDR3 length: 12 residues. Trimming removed 6 bases from V and 3 bases from J, with 6 bases in between. The CDR3 loop is CASSGSGNTIYF. CDR3 nucleotide sequence: TGTGCCAGCAGCGGAAGTGGAAACACCATATATTTT.

The J gene is TRBJ2-3, the V gene TRBV9; 8 nucleotides align to TRBD2. The germline gives CDR1 SGDLS, CDR2 YYNGEE. This CDR3 contains 17 residues. J gave up 4 bases and V 4 bases, and 14 bases lay outside the gene matches. The CDR3 here is CASSTSVGSGGADTQYF. The CDR3, as DNA: TGTGCCAGCAGCACCTCCGTGGGGAGCGGGGGTGCAGATACGCAGTATTTT.